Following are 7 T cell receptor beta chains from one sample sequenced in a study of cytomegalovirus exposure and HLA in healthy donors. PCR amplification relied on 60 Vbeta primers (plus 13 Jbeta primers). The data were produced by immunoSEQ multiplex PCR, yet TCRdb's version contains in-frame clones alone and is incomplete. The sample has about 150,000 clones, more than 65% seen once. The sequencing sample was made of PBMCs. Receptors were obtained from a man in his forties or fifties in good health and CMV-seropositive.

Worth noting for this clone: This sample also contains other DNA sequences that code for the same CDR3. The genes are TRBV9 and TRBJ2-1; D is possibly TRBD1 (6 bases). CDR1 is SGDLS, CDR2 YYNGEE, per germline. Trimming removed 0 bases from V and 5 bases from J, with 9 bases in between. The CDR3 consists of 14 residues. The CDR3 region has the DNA TGTGCCAGCAGCGTAGTTCCAGGGGACAATGAGCAGTTCTTC. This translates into CASSVVPGDNEQFF.

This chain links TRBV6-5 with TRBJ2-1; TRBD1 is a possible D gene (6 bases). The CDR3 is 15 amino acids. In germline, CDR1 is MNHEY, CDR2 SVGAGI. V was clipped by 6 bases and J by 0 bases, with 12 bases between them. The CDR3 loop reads CASSRQAFSYNEQFF. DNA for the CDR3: TGTGCCAGCAGCCGACAGGCCTTCTCCTACAATGAGCAGTTCTTC.

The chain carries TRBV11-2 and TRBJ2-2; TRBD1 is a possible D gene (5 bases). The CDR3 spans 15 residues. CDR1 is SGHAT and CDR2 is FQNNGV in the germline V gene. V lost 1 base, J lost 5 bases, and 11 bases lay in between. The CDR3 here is CASSLGQTETGELFF. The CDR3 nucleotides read TGTGCCAGCAGCTTAGGGCAGACAGAGACCGGGGAGCTGTTTTTT.

The CDR3 DNA reads as TGTGCCAGCAGGACAATGGGCCCAAACACTGAAGCTTTCTTT. Residues: CASRTMGPNTEAFF. The V gene is TRBV28, the J gene TRBJ1-1; no clear D. The CDR3 runs to 14 residues. Trimming took off 6 bases at V and 2 bases at J, with 13 bases between the two ends. CDR1 is MDHEN, CDR2 SYDVKM, per germline.

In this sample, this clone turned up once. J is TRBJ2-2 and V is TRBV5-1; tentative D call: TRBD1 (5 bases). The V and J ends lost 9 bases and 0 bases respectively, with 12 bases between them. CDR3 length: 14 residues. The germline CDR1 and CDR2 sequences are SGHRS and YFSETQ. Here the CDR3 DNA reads TGCGCCACCAGTGTGACAGCGAACACCGGGGAGCTGTTTTTT. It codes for CATSVTANTGELFF.

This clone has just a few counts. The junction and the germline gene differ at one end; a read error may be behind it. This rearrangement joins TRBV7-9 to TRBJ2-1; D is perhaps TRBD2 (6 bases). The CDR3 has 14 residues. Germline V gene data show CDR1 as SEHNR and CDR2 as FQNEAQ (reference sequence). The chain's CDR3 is CSSSLAARSDEQFF. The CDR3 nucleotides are TGTTCCAGCAGCTTAGCGGCTAGAAGCGATGAGCAGTTCTTC. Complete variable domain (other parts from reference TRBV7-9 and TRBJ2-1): DTGVSQNPRHKITKRGQNVTFRCDPISEHNRLYWYRQTLGQGPEFLTYFQNEAQLEKSRLLSDRFSAERPKGSFSTLEIQRTEQGDSAMYLCSSSLAARSDEQFFGPGTRLTVL.

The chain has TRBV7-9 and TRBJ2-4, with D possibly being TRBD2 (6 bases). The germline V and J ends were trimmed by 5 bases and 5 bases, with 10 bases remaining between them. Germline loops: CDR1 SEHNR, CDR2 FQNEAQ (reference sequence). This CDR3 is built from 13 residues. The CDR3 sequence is CASSPPGENIQYF. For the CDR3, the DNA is TGTGCCAGCAGCCCACCGGGGGAAAACATTCAGTACTTC.